These 10 T cell receptor beta chains share one sample of origin, sequenced in a study of blood T cells in healthy people across ages. A second PCR, run for roughly 7 to 11 cycles, used a sample-barcoded 5' primer plus a J-beta primer mix. TCRdb reprocessed the 5' RACE reads with MiXCR, giving one entry per CDR3 protein. The data contain about 1.4 million distinct CDR3 sequences, approximately 59% of them singletons. The sample was blood. The receptors originated from a man aged 18-30 years in good health.

The CDR3 coding sequence is TGTGCCAGCGGGCGACCCTATAATTCACCCCTCCACTTT. Its translation is CASGRPYNSPLHF. The chain carries TRBV27 and TRBJ1-6; D is unclear. The germline V gene encodes CDR1 MNHEY and CDR2 SMNVEV (reference sequence). V lost 8 bases and J lost 2, with 7 bases in between. CDR3 length: 13 amino acids.

This clonotype has only a few counts. The rearrangement uses TRBV10-2 and TRBJ2-1; D is unclear. V shed 10 bases and J shed 4 bases, with 20 bases lying between them. This CDR3 is built from 15 residues. CDR1 WSHSY and CDR2 SAAADI come from the germline V gene. CDR3 loop: CATRPDSISYNEQFF. In nucleotides, the CDR3 is TGCGCCACCCGGCCCGATAGCATCTCATACAATGAGCAGTTCTTC.

The rearrangement joins TRBV4-1 to TRBJ1-6; the D gene is possibly TRBD1 (6 bases). Trimming shortened V by 3 bases and J by 8 bases, and 17 bases separated the two germline ends. The CDR3 extends over 16 amino acids. Germline CDR1 is MGHRA and CDR2 is YSYEKL. CDR3: CASSHLTGTRDSPLHF. CDR3 bases: TGCGCCAGCAGCCACCTAACAGGGACGAGGGATTCACCCCTCCACTTT.

This chain links TRBV12-3 or TRBV12-4 with TRBJ2-7; 8 bases match TRBD2. This CDR3 has 15 amino acids. Trimming at V came to 2 bases and at J to 2 bases, leaving 5 bases not matched to a gene. The CDR3 sequence: CASSLWREDAYEQYF. CDR3 nucleotides: TGTGCCAGCAGTTTATGGCGGGAGGACGCCTACGAGCAGTACTTC.

The chain employs TRBV29-1 and TRBJ2-7; perhaps TRBD2 as D (5 bases). The CDR3 loop spans 12 amino acids. V was trimmed by 6 bases and J by 5 bases, leaving 14 bases between them. Germline loops: CDR1 SQVTM, CDR2 ANQGSEA. The CDR3 DNA is TGCAGCGTCCGGTTTGACGGGGACGAGCAGTACTTC. Amino acid sequence: CSVRFDGDEQYF.

This rearrangement joins TRBV27 to TRBJ2-4; D may be TRBD1 (5 bases). The assigned J gene may be wrong: the sequence end matches TRBJ2-5 better. From germline, CDR1 is MNHEY and CDR2 SMNVEV (reference sequence). The CDR3 runs to 15 residues. DNA of the CDR3: TGTGCCAGCAGTTACTCGGTAGGGAACAGGGAGACCCAGTACTTC. Protein product: CASSYSVGNRETQYF.

The chain joins TRBV7-2 to TRBJ2-1; tentatively, D is TRBD2 (6 bases). With 1 base removed from V and 13 bases from J, the gap between germline ends came to 23 bases. The CDR3 spans 16 residues. In germline, CDR1 is SGHTA, CDR2 FQGNSA. The chain's CDR3 is CASSLGRAGHQETQFF. In DNA form, the CDR3 reads TGTGCCAGCAGCTTAGGTCGAGCGGGTCACCAAGAGACCCAGTTCTTC.

The chain links TRBV7-7 to TRBJ2-1; 7 nucleotides agree with TRBD2. The CDR3 loop spans 16 amino acids. Germline trimming cut 5 bases from V and 0 bases from J; bases unmatched to any gene: 7. From germline, CDR1 is SSHAT and CDR2 FNYEAQ (reference sequence). DNA for the CDR3: TGTGCCAGCAGCCGTAGCGGGTTGAGCTCCTACAATGAGCAGTTCTTC. This translates into CASSRSGLSSYNEQFF.

This clonotype was seen once. V gene TRBV29-1 combines with J gene TRBJ2-1, with a weak D call TRBD2 (6 bases). V was clipped by 7 bases and J by 9 bases, with 13 bases between them. Germline CDR1 reads SQVTM; CDR2 reads ANQGSEA. The CDR3 is made up of 11 amino acids. The CDR3 DNA reads as TGCAGCGCTGGGCACGGGGGTGAGCAGTTCTTC. Protein product: CSAGHGGEQFF.

The V and J genes are TRBV7-6 and TRBJ2-1, with a possible D match to TRBD2 (5 bases). This CDR3 region has 12 residues. Trimming shortened V by 5 bases and J by 11 bases, and 13 bases separated the two germline ends. Germline CDR1 and CDR2: SGHVS and FNYEAQ. CDR3: CASSPHPGKQFF. The CDR3 nucleotides are TGTGCCAGCAGCCCCCATCCGGGAAAGCAGTTCTTC.